This TCR beta chain was sequenced in a study of T-cell memory formation after mild COVID-19 (dated by TCRdb to the early 2020s). Study-wide context: TCR sequence clusters from the two donors were found to be largely donor specific. The cohort comprised two young, previously healthy adult volunteers, one female and one male. In two donors, T-cell clones that expanded and contracted after mild COVID-19 were followed by sequencing TCRalpha and TCRbeta repertoires longitudinally. General conclusions and limits of the study: The detection of some responding clones in pre-infection memory suggests that pre-existing cross-reactive memory T cells joined the SARS-CoV-2 response. Contracting CD4+ clones turned up mainly in the CM and EM memory subsets, whereas EMRA was where CD8+ clones were enriched. The second-wave clones that peaked on day 37 were not confirmed to be SARS-CoV-2 specific. Clones that contracted from day 15 to 85 showed balanced CD4/CD8 phenotypes, whereas a second wave of clones that expanded from day 15 to 37 leaned towards CD4+. Only a couple of mild cases were covered in the study, and larger cohorts including severe cases with pre-infection samples were considered necessary.

Sequenced using an Illumina NovaSeq 6000. cDNA libraries for TCRalpha and TCRbeta were prepared by 5'RACE using constant-segment primers, with sample barcodes and unique molecular identifiers added. Trizol reagent was used to extract RNA from every sample. The libraries were amplified in two PCR steps, and the second step added a second sample barcode and Illumina TruSeq adapters. Libraries were sequenced on an Illumina NovaSeq with 2 x 150 bp paired-end reads. For the original study's pipeline: With migec v1.2.7, reads were demultiplexed and then collapsed into UMI-guided consensus sequences. Using mixcr v2.1.11, UMI consensuses were aligned to TRA and TRB V and J templates and then assembled into clonotypes. Expanded or contracted clonotypes were those called significant by both edgeR and NoisET, with noise models trained on biological replicates. For edgeR calls, a false discovery rate-adjusted p below 0.01 and a log2 fold-change threshold of 1 were applied. As an exploratory analysis of dynamics, PCA with hierarchical clustering was applied to max-normalized trajectories of the 1000 most abundant clonotypes. Separately sequenced CD4+ and CD8+ repertoires were used to assign a CD4 or CD8 phenotype to each responding clone. The raw public data were reprocessed by TCRdb itself: fastp quality trimming at Q25, MiXCR clonotype calling, in-frame beta chains only. Rows are combined by CDR3 protein, so each entry shows the most common genes and DNA. TCRdb, rather than the study authors, made the V and J calls. The sample has roughly 150,000 distinct CDR3 sequences on record, approximately 14% of them singletons. The ten largest clones add up to roughly 14% of the sample.

From a lookup of the germline V gene, CDR1 and CDR2 are SGHVS and FNYEAQ. Trimming at the junction amounts to 4 bases on V and 1 base on J, and the germline ends lie 13 bases apart. The CDR3 runs 15 residues from the cysteine to the phenylalanine. Only the CDR3 part of the read is kept: 45 bases, read in frame from the first base. This clonotype was found a few times. No cognate antigen has been identified for it. Base quality data are lacking; no much larger clone is found one base away. Ficoll-Paque density gradient centrifugation was the method used to isolate PBMCs. The receptor was isolated from an adult woman who had mild COVID-19 (a few samples of this study predate the infection). The sample titles of this study are shuffled in the database, so cell type and time point are left out; the donor was told from shared clones. The sequence links TRBV7-6 to TRBJ2-5, with the D gene uncertain. Material: PBMCs or a T cell subset sorted from them (not recorded which). CDR3 sequence: CASSSAPGFQETQYF. The DNA sequence follows: TGTGCCAGCAGCTCAGCCCCGGGTTTCCAAGAGACCCAGTACTTC.